Listed below are T cell receptor beta chains from one sample, sequenced in a study of glioma-infiltrating T cells. TCRdb fed the multiplex PCR reads into MiXCR, producing one record per CDR3 protein. The table has around 140,000 distinct CDR3 sequences, approximately 39% seen once. Sequencing was carried out using glioma tissue, nonneoplastic brain tissue, or PBMCs (not recorded which). These receptors all come from a human donor with low-grade glioma or glioblastoma, undergoing nonglioma brain surgery, or in good health (not recorded which). CDR3s include the opening cysteine and the closing phenylalanine or tryptophan. Fields, in order: CDR3 DNA, CDR3 protein, V gene, D gene, CDR3 length, J gene, clone size. The D gene is left open where the match is weak. Rows give clone size only sometimes, using once, few, many, or a class for an expanded clone.

cdr3_nt: TGCAGTGCCGATCTAAATAGCGGATCCCTGGAGCAGTTCTTC; cdr3_aa: CSADLNSGSLEQFF; v_call: TRBV20-1; d_call: -; cdr3_length: 14; j_call: TRBJ2-1; clone_size: -
cdr3_nt: TGTGCCAGCAATTACCCCCCGGGACTACACAATGAGCAGTTCTTC; cdr3_aa: CASNYPPGLHNEQFF; v_call: TRBV6-2/TRBV6-3; d_call: TRBD2; cdr3_length: 15; j_call: TRBJ2-1; clone_size: -
cdr3_nt: TGTGCCAGCAGTTACTCCTCGGGACTAGTCGGTACGCAGTATTTT; cdr3_aa: CASSYSSGLVGTQYF; v_call: TRBV6-2/TRBV6-3; d_call: TRBD2; cdr3_length: 15; j_call: TRBJ2-3; clone_size: -
cdr3_nt: TGTGCCAGCAGTGACCGGGACCCCACCTACGAGCAGTACTTC; cdr3_aa: CASSDRDPTYEQYF; v_call: TRBV6-1; d_call: -; cdr3_length: 14; j_call: TRBJ2-7; clone_size: -
cdr3_nt: TGTGCCAGCAGTTTTCATGTGAGACCCACCGAAGGGCGCGAGCAGTACTTC; cdr3_aa: CASSFHVRPTEGREQYF; v_call: TRBV27; d_call: -; cdr3_length: 17; j_call: TRBJ2-7; clone_size: -
cdr3_nt: TGTGCCAGCAGTGTTCTAGCGGGGGAGGAGCAGTACTTC; cdr3_aa: CASSVLAGEEQYF; v_call: TRBV6-1; d_call: TRBD2; cdr3_length: 13; j_call: TRBJ2-7; clone_size: -
cdr3_nt: TGTGCCAGCAGTTTAGTTGTGGGGGCAGGTTCACCCCTCCACTTT; cdr3_aa: CASSLVVGAGSPLHF; v_call: TRBV28; d_call: -; cdr3_length: 15; j_call: TRBJ1-6; clone_size: few
cdr3_nt: TGTGCCAGCAGCCTACTCGCAGATACGCAGTATTTT; cdr3_aa: CASSLLADTQYF; v_call: TRBV6-1; d_call: -; cdr3_length: 12; j_call: TRBJ2-3; clone_size: few
cdr3_nt: TGTGCCAGCAGTTTAACGGGACAGGGGATCCAGCCCCAGCATTTT; cdr3_aa: CASSLTGQGIQPQHF; v_call: TRBV28; d_call: TRBD1; cdr3_length: 15; j_call: TRBJ1-5; clone_size: -
cdr3_nt: TGTGCCAGCAGTTTACCAGAGTATAATTCACCCCTCCACTTT; cdr3_aa: CASSLPEYNSPLHF; v_call: TRBV27; d_call: -; cdr3_length: 14; j_call: TRBJ1-6; clone_size: few
cdr3_nt: TGTGCCAGCAGCCTGACAGTTTCTGAAAAACTGTTTTTT; cdr3_aa: CASSLTVSEKLFF; v_call: TRBV12-3/TRBV12-4; d_call: -; cdr3_length: 13; j_call: TRBJ1-4; clone_size: -
cdr3_nt: TGTGCCAGCAGTTACTCGTCAAAGTTGAACACTGAAGCTTTCTTT; cdr3_aa: CASSYSSKLNTEAFF; v_call: TRBV6-6; d_call: -; cdr3_length: 15; j_call: TRBJ1-1; clone_size: -
cdr3_nt: TGTGCCAGCCGAGCGGGGACCAGGATCGAAAAACTGTTTTTT; cdr3_aa: CASRAGTRIEKLFF; v_call: TRBV28; d_call: -; cdr3_length: 14; j_call: TRBJ1-4; clone_size: few
cdr3_nt: TGCGCCAGCAGCCATGAGAATTCACCCCTCCATTTT; cdr3_aa: CASSHENSPLHF; v_call: TRBV4-1; d_call: -; cdr3_length: 12; j_call: TRBJ1-6; clone_size: many
cdr3_nt: TGTGCCAGCAGGCAAACAGGGGTCCCGGGTACTGAAGCTTTCTTT; cdr3_aa: CASRQTGVPGTEAFF; v_call: TRBV6-1; d_call: TRBD1; cdr3_length: 15; j_call: TRBJ1-1; clone_size: many
cdr3_nt: TGTGCCAGCAGGGGGGAGGACACTGAAGCTTTCTTT; cdr3_aa: CASRGEDTEAFF; v_call: TRBV6-4; d_call: -; cdr3_length: 12; j_call: TRBJ1-1; clone_size: -
cdr3_nt: TGCAGTGCTAGAGACCTAGGGGATCGTACGCAGTATTTT; cdr3_aa: CSARDLGDRTQYF; v_call: TRBV20-1; d_call: -; cdr3_length: 13; j_call: TRBJ2-3; clone_size: few
cdr3_nt: TGTGACAGCAGTTTATTTGGCGACAGGGTCGGCGAGCAGTACTTC; cdr3_aa: CDSSLFGDRVGEQYF; v_call: TRBV28; d_call: TRBD1; cdr3_length: 15; j_call: TRBJ2-7; clone_size: -
cdr3_nt: TGTGCCAGCAGTCCGGACAGGGAAACGCAGTATTTT; cdr3_aa: CASSPDRETQYF; v_call: TRBV12-3/TRBV12-4; d_call: TRBD1; cdr3_length: 12; j_call: TRBJ2-3; clone_size: -
cdr3_nt: TGTGCCAGCAGCCGGGACGCGGGTATTGAAAACATTCAGTACTTC; cdr3_aa: CASSRDAGIENIQYF; v_call: TRBV3-1; d_call: -; cdr3_length: 15; j_call: TRBJ2-4; clone_size: -
cdr3_nt: TGTGCCAGCAGCCGGGAGGGCAATGAGCAGTTCTTC; cdr3_aa: CASSREGNEQFF; v_call: TRBV7-2; d_call: TRBD2; cdr3_length: 12; j_call: TRBJ2-1; clone_size: -
cdr3_nt: TGTGCCAGCAGTTACGGGACAGGGCATAAGGAAAAACTGTTTTTT; cdr3_aa: CASSYGTGHKEKLFF; v_call: TRBV6-6; d_call: TRBD1; cdr3_length: 15; j_call: TRBJ1-4; clone_size: few
cdr3_nt: TGTGCCACCAGCAGAGAACCTAGAACCTACGAGCAGTACTTC; cdr3_aa: CATSREPRTYEQYF; v_call: TRBV15; d_call: -; cdr3_length: 14; j_call: TRBJ2-7; clone_size: -
cdr3_nt: TGTGCCAGCAGTACTCCGGGACAGAGTGCCCAGCATTTT; cdr3_aa: CASSTPGQSAQHF; v_call: TRBV6-1; d_call: TRBD1; cdr3_length: 13; j_call: TRBJ1-5; clone_size: -
cdr3_nt: TGCGCCAGCAGCTTTAGCAGCGGCACCTACGAGCAGTACTTC; cdr3_aa: CASSFSSGTYEQYF; v_call: TRBV5-1; d_call: -; cdr3_length: 14; j_call: TRBJ2-7; clone_size: -
cdr3_nt: TGCAGTGCTAGTCCACTAGCGGGATATTTCAATGAGCAGTTCTTC; cdr3_aa: CSASPLAGYFNEQFF; v_call: TRBV20-1; d_call: TRBD2; cdr3_length: 15; j_call: TRBJ2-1; clone_size: many
cdr3_nt: TGTGCCAGCGGACCATTTAGCGGGAGTTACGAGCAGTACTTC; cdr3_aa: CASGPFSGSYEQYF; v_call: TRBV6-1; d_call: TRBD2; cdr3_length: 14; j_call: TRBJ2-7; clone_size: -
cdr3_nt: TGTGCCAGCAGCCAAGATGGTAGGACTGGCTACACCTTC; cdr3_aa: CASSQDGRTGYTF; v_call: TRBV3-1; d_call: -; cdr3_length: 13; j_call: TRBJ1-2; clone_size: -
cdr3_nt: TGTGCCAGCAGCCAGTCCTGGACAGGGATGCAGGATACGCAGTATTTT; cdr3_aa: CASSQSWTGMQDTQYF; v_call: TRBV14; d_call: TRBD1; cdr3_length: 16; j_call: TRBJ2-3; clone_size: many
cdr3_nt: TGTGCCAGCAGCCAAGTGGCTAATGAGCAGTTCTTC; cdr3_aa: CASSQVANEQFF; v_call: TRBV3-1; d_call: -; cdr3_length: 12; j_call: TRBJ2-1; clone_size: -
cdr3_nt: TGTGCCGTACATCCCCCGGGACGGGGAGTTCGGGAGCAGTACTTC; cdr3_aa: CAVHPPGRGVREQYF; v_call: TRBV7-9; d_call: -; cdr3_length: 15; j_call: TRBJ2-7; clone_size: -
cdr3_nt: TGTGCCACCAGCAGAGAGGGGGACAGGGAAAAAACTTTT; cdr3_aa: CATSREGDREKTF; v_call: TRBV15; d_call: TRBD1; cdr3_length: 13; j_call: TRBJ1-4; clone_size: many
cdr3_nt: TGTGCCAGCAGTTTAAATGTCGGCTATGGCTACACCTTC; cdr3_aa: CASSLNVGYGYTF; v_call: TRBV27; d_call: -; cdr3_length: 13; j_call: TRBJ1-2; clone_size: -
cdr3_nt: TGTGCCACCAGTGATCATTCTACCTCGGGACGGGAGAACACTGAAGCTTTCTTT; cdr3_aa: CATSDHSTSGRENTEAFF; v_call: TRBV24-1; d_call: -; cdr3_length: 18; j_call: TRBJ1-1; clone_size: few
cdr3_nt: TGTGCCAGCAGTTTTATGACTAGCGGGAGAAAGGATACGCAGTATTTT; cdr3_aa: CASSFMTSGRKDTQYF; v_call: TRBV27; d_call: TRBD2; cdr3_length: 16; j_call: TRBJ2-3; clone_size: -
cdr3_nt: TGTGCCAGCAGCTTAATGGGTGGGGGGGCAGAGACCCAGTACTTC; cdr3_aa: CASSLMGGGAETQYF; v_call: TRBV7-2; d_call: -; cdr3_length: 15; j_call: TRBJ2-5; clone_size: many
cdr3_nt: TGTGCCAGCAGCCTCCAACAGGGTAACTATGGCTACACCTTC; cdr3_aa: CASSLQQGNYGYTF; v_call: TRBV6-2/TRBV6-3; d_call: -; cdr3_length: 14; j_call: TRBJ1-2; clone_size: -
cdr3_nt: TGTGCCAGCAGTGACGAGAGTAATGGCTACACCTTC; cdr3_aa: CASSDESNGYTF; v_call: TRBV6-4; d_call: -; cdr3_length: 12; j_call: TRBJ1-2; clone_size: few
cdr3_nt: TGTGCCAGCACTTATCTCGGGGAGCTGTTTTTT; cdr3_aa: CASTYLGELFF; v_call: TRBV28; d_call: -; cdr3_length: 11; j_call: TRBJ2-2; clone_size: few
cdr3_nt: TGTGCCAGCAGTTTTCGCGGCAGGGGGACCTACGAGCAGTACTTC; cdr3_aa: CASSFRGRGTYEQYF; v_call: TRBV28; d_call: TRBD1; cdr3_length: 15; j_call: TRBJ2-7; clone_size: few
cdr3_nt: TGTGCCACCACCGAGACTAGCGGGTCGAGCTCCTACGAGCAGTACTTC; cdr3_aa: CATTETSGSSSYEQYF; v_call: TRBV28; d_call: TRBD2; cdr3_length: 16; j_call: TRBJ2-7; clone_size: -
cdr3_nt: TGTGCCAGCAGCCAAAAACAGGGAAGCGAGCAGTACTTC; cdr3_aa: CASSQKQGSEQYF; v_call: TRBV4-2; d_call: -; cdr3_length: 13; j_call: TRBJ2-7; clone_size: -